This T cell receptor (beta chain) originates from a study of liver allograft versus peripheral blood T cells. Study as a whole: Hepatic allograft T cell receptor repertoires were evaluated relative to those present in recipients' peripheral blood.

TCRdb fed the reads into MiXCR, producing one record per CDR3 protein. Of thousands of distinct CDR3 sequences in the sample, approximately 15% are singletons; the top ten hold 1.5% to 2%. Sample share makes this clonotype medium-sized. Its antigen is not identified. From germline, CDR1 is MDHEN and CDR2 SYDVKM. CDR3 length equals 16 residues. V was shortened by 5 bases and J by 4 bases, with 18 bases between the two germline ends. General study points: Peripheral blood repertoires reportedly differed from the T cell receptor repertoires found inside liver allografts.

The TCR comes from a human patient who had a liver transplant. Some T cells may be supplied by the graft donor. The chain joins TRBV28 to TRBJ1-3, with D possibly TRBD1 on 6 matching bases. The CDR3 reads CASSVSGGARGNTIYF. CDR3 sequence (DNA): TGTGCCAGCAGTGTATCCGGGGGGGCACGAGGAAACACCATATATTTT.